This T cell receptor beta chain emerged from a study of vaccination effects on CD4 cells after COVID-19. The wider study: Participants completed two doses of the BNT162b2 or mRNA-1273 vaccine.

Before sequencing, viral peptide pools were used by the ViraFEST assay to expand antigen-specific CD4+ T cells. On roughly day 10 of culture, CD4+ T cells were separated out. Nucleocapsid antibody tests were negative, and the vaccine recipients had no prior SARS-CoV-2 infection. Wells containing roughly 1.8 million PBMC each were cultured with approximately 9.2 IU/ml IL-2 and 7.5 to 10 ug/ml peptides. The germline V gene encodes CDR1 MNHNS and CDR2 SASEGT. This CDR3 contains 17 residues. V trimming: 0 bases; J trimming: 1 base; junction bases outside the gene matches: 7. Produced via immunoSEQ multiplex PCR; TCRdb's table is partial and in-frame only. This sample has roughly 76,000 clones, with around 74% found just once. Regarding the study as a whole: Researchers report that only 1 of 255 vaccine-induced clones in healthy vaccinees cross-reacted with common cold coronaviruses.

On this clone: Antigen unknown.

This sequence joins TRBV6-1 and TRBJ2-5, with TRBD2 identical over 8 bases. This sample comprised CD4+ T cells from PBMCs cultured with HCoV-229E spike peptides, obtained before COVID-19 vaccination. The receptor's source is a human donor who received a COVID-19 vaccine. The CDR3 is CASSEALTGGVQETQYF. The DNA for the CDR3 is TGTGCCAGCAGTGAAGCGCTTACGGGGGGGGTCCAAGAGACCCAGTACTTC.